This TCR beta chain was captured in a study of T cell repertoires and HLA-DP antigens. Study summary: DNA input averaged around 200 ng in sorted CD137+CD4+ and roughly 1.2 ug in pre-culture CD4+.

Average purity of the negatively selected CD4+ T cells was around 98%. Untouched CD4+ T cells were bead-isolated from PBMC at around 98% purity. V was pared by 7 bases and J by 5 bases, with 8 bases of the junction left unmatched. Germline CDR1 and CDR2: SNHLY and FYNNEI. The CDR3 is 15 residues long. Using immunoSEQ multiplex PCR, the repertoire was profiled, and TCRdb retains in-frame clones only, with some absent. The profile covers 75,000 to 90,000 clones, with roughly 86% appearing a single time and about 1.8% taken by the ten largest. Study-wide findings and caveats: Clones undetected before culture averaged about 35% against one allele and around 50% against the other.

A remark on this clone: Its specificity is unknown.

The chain combines TRBV2 with TRBJ1-5, with 10 positions matching TRBD1. The receptor's source is a man aged 50 to 59 in good health and CMV-seronegative. Sequencing used CD4+ T cells from PBMCs. The CDR3 spells CASTAWTGGYQPQHF. For the CDR3, the DNA is TGTGCCAGCACCGCATGGACAGGGGGTTATCAGCCCCAGCATTTT.